This entry describes one T cell receptor beta chain. The target antigen is unknown. Germline-derived CDR1 and CDR2 are MNHEY and SMNVEV (reference sequence). Trimming removed 5 bases from V and 4 bases from J; junction bases left unmatched: 3. This CDR3 contains 14 residues. Clones were read by immunoSEQ multiplex PCR, and TCRdb kept only the in-frame ones, dropping some. The sample has around 400,000 clones; about nine tenths are singletons. These data come from a study of cytomegalovirus exposure and HLA in healthy donors. Study summary: A later analysis reported the 95 to 150 validation repertoires used the same platform as the 550 to 800 first-cohort repertoires.

The study, taken as a whole, reports: In the roughly 120 validation repertoires, a later analysis found that first-cohort TCR clusters tended to co-occur. A list of more than 150 TCR beta chains associated with cytomegalovirus was given. Rarity characterized most TCR sequences, yet some public TCRs appeared in many donors.

The sample consisted of PBMCs. This clonotype originated in a woman in her late teens or twenties in good health and CMV-seronegative. The chain is built from TRBV27 and TRBJ2-4, with 9 nucleotides matching TRBD1. CDR3 in amino acids: CASSLDRGKNIQYF. The CDR3 DNA follows: TGTGCCAGCAGTCTGGACAGGGGTAAAAACATTCAGTACTTC.